The following is a TCR beta chain sequence with its context. No antigen is known for it. The repertoire was sequenced with immunoSEQ multiplex PCR; TCRdb's copy has only in-frame clones and lacks some. The table has about 470,000 clones, 90% seen once; the top ten hold around 4.5%. This sample is drawn from a study of Ad26.COV2.S vaccination and SARS-CoV-2 variants. The study's findings and limits: Vaccinated individuals (as opposed to placebo recipients) had higher spike-specific TCR breadth.

Treatment in this sample: some 20 received Ad26.COV2.S at low or high dose, single or two shots; about 5 received placebo; per-sample allocation not given. Day 63 following the first vaccine or placebo injection was when the samples were taken. J was trimmed by 4 bases and V by 5 bases; bases with no gene match: 9. This CDR3 is built from 18 residues. Germline CDR1 is SEHNR and CDR2 is FQNEAQ (reference sequence). The input for sequencing was peripheral blood, taken in a trial of Ad26.COV2.S vaccine versus placebo. The chain combines TRBV7-9 with TRBJ2-3; 16 bases line up with TRBD2. The TCR sequence derives from a person aged 18-65 years who received the Ad26.COV2.S COVID-19 vaccine or a placebo. In DNA, the CDR3 is TGTGCCAGCAGCGCAAGGGGGACTAGCGGGAGGGCTCCAGATACGCAGTATTTT. Protein product: CASSARGTSGRAPDTQYF.